The rows below give T cell receptor beta chains drawn from one sample of a study of identical twins. From the 5' RACE reads, TCRdb called clonotypes with MiXCR, one entry per CDR3 protein. The data contain some 560,000 distinct CDR3 sequences, 9.6% of them singletons. This same sample was also taken into another study, of yellow fever vaccine responses in identical twins.

The sequenced sample consisted of PBMCs. These receptors originate from a woman between 18 and 30 years old in good health. CDR3s leave out the opening cysteine and the closing phenylalanine or tryptophan. The order of the fields is V gene, D gene, J gene, CDR3 length, CDR3 protein. D genes are given only for firm matches.

>TRBV12-3/TRBV12-4|.|TRBJ1-1|11
ASRSGRGTEAF
>TRBV7-2|.|TRBJ2-3|12
ASSLVRDADTQY
>TRBV5-1|TRBD1|TRBJ2-3|12
ASSLRGQWDTQY
>TRBV6-1|TRBD1|TRBJ2-1|14
ASSTFGTGVGNEQF
>TRBV7-2|TRBD1|TRBJ2-3|13
ASSLRGTGGDTQY
>TRBV27|.|TRBJ1-2|9
ASSSGVGYT
>TRBV29-1|TRBD1|TRBJ1-2|15
SVGAQTTTGGDYGYT
>TRBV7-3|TRBD2|TRBJ2-5|14
ASSLGGRTSIETQY
>TRBV24-1|.|TRBJ2-1|10
ATSPKGNEQF
>TRBV29-1|TRBD1|TRBJ1-2|9
SVQGAYGYT
>TRBV6-1|TRBD1|TRBJ2-1|13
ASSITGGAYNEQF
>TRBV27|TRBD2|TRBJ2-7|13
ASSLSLAGLVEQY
>TRBV9|.|TRBJ2-1|13
ASSPFGPTDNEQF
>TRBV7-2|TRBD1|TRBJ2-5|12
ASSALGQGGTQY
>TRBV4-1|.|TRBJ2-6|16
ASSQATPDFSGANVLT
>TRBV29-1|.|TRBJ1-1|11
SVQRVRGAEAF
>TRBV18|TRBD1|TRBJ1-5|15
ASSPSGTVNSNQPQH
>TRBV15|.|TRBJ2-3|13
ATSRVLTSTDTQY
>TRBV6-6|.|TRBJ2-1|10
ASSQASNEQF
>TRBV5-6|.|TRBJ2-7|12
ASSPDSRPYEQY
>TRBV20-1|.|TRBJ1-4|12
SANRPNANEKLF
>TRBV4-3|TRBD1|TRBJ1-1|11
ASSQDRAFEAL
>TRBV11-2|.|TRBJ2-1|13
ASSLDPGTSNEQF
>TRBV12-3/TRBV12-4|TRBD1|TRBJ2-2|14
ASSFGQGTNTGELF
>TRBV9|TRBD1|TRBJ2-3|13
ASSVAGTGGDTQY
>TRBV7-9|.|TRBJ2-3|11
ASSLVQPPRAY
>TRBV7-2|.|TRBJ2-7|10
ASGGNSYEQY
>TRBV2|.|TRBJ2-3|12
ASRERITTDTQY
>TRBV7-2|.|TRBJ2-5|11
ASTGVHQETQY
>TRBV6-2/TRBV6-3|TRBD2|TRBJ2-3|12
ASSWGGRTDTQY
>TRBV10-3|.|TRBJ2-2|11
AIGPDNTGELF
>TRBV21-1|.|TRBJ2-7|13
ASSPRQGAFYEQY
>TRBV12-3/TRBV12-4|TRBD2|TRBJ2-3|15
ALSTSGGPYSTDTQY
>TRBV11-1|TRBD2|TRBJ2-1|17
ASSPSVLAGAGVYNEQF
>TRBV5-1|.|TRBJ2-2|12
ASSLGHKTGELF
>TRBV6-1|.|TRBJ1-1|11
ASTKQGLAEAF
>TRBV18|.|TRBJ2-1|13
ASSPRLGDDGEAF
>TRBV20-1|.|TRBJ2-7|13
SAFQNRDLSYEQY
>TRBV10-3|.|TRBJ2-3|10
AISAGKDTQY
>TRBV5-5|.|TRBJ2-3|13
ASSSGPLNTDTQY